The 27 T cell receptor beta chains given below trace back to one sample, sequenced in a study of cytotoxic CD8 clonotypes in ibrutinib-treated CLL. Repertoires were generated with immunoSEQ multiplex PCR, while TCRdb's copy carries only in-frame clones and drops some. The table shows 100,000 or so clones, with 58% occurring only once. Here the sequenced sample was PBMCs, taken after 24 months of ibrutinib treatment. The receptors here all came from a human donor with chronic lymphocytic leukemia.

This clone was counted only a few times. The CDR3 reads CASSQEWTSGTTDTQYF. The CDR3 DNA sequence: TGTGCCAGCAGCCAAGAGTGGACTAGCGGAACCACAGATACGCAGTATTTT. V and J are TRBV4-2 and TRBJ2-3, with 10 nucleotides matching TRBD2. CDR1 is LGHNA and CDR2 is YNFKEQ in the germline V gene. The trim removed 0 bases at V and 2 bases at J, leaving 5 bases unmatched. This CDR3 region has 17 residues.

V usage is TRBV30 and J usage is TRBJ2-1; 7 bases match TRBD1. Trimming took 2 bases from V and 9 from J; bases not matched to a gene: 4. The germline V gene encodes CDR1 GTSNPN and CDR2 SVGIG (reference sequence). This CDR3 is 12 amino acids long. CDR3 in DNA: TGTGCCTGGAGTATACAGGGGCGTGAGCAGTTCTTC. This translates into CAWSIQGREQFF.

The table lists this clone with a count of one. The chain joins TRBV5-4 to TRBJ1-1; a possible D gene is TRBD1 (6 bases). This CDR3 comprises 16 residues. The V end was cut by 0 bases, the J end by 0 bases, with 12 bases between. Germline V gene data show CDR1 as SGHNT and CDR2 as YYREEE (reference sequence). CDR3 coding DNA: TGTGCCAGCAGCTTGGCCCCAGGGGCGGTGAACACTGAAGCTTTCTTT. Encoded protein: CASSLAPGAVNTEAFF.

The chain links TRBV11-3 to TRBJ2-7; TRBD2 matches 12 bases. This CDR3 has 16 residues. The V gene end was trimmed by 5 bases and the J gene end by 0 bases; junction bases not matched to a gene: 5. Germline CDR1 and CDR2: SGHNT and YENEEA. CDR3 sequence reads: CASSLPSGGVSYEQYF. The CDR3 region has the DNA TGTGCCAGCAGCCTCCCTAGCGGGGGGGTCTCCTACGAGCAGTACTTC.

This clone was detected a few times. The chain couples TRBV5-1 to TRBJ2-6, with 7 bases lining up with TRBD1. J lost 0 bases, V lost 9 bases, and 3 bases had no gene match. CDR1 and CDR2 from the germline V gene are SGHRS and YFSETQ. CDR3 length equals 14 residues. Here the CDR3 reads CATAGGSGANVLTF. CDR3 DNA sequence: TGCGCCACCGCAGGGGGCTCTGGGGCCAACGTCCTGACTTTC.

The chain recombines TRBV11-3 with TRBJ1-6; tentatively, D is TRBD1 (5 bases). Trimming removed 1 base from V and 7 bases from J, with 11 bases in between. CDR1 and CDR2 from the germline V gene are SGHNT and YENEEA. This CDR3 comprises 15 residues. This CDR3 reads CASSLAGTPNSPLHF. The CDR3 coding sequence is TGTGCCAGCAGCTTAGCTGGGACGCCGAATTCACCCCTCCACTTT.

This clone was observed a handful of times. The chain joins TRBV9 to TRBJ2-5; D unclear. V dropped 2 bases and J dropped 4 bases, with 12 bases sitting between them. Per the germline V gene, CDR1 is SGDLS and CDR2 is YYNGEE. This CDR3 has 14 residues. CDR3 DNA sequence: TGTGCCAGCAGCGTTTCGCCGGGCGGAGAGACCCAGTACTTC. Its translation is CASSVSPGGETQYF.

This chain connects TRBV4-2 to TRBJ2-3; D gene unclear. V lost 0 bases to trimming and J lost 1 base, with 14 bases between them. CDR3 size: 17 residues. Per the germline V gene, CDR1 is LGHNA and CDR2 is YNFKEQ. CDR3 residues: CASSQDLIGQGTDTQYF. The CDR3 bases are TGTGCCAGCAGCCAAGATCTTATAGGGCAGGGCACAGATACGCAGTATTTT.

The CDR3 loop reads CASSDRDIITDTQYF. In nucleotides, the CDR3 is TGTGCCAGCAGTGACCGGGACATAATCACAGATACGCAGTATTTT. The rearrangement joins TRBV25-1 to TRBJ2-3, with D maybe TRBD1 (6 bases). Trimming removed 3 bases at V and 2 bases at J, with 12 bases between. Germline values: CDR1 MGHDK, CDR2 SYGVNS. The CDR3 has 15 residues.

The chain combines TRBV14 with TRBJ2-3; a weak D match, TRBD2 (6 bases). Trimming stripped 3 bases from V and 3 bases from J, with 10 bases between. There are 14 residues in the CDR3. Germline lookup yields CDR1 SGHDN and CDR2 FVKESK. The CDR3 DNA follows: TGTGCCAGCAGCCACGCGGGGAGAACAGATACGCAGTATTTT. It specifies CASSHAGRTDTQYF.

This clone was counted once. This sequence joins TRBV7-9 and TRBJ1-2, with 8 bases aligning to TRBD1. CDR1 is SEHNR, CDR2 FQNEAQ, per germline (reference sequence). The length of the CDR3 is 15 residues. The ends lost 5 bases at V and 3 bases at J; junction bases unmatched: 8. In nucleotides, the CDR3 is TGTGCCAGCAGCGGACAGGGCTTAGCGGACTATGGCTACACCTTC. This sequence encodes CASSGQGLADYGYTF.

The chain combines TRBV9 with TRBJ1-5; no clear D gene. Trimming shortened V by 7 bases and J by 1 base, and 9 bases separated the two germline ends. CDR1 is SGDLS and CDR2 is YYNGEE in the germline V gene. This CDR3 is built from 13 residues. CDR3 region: CASSAASNQPQHF. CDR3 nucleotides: TGTGCCAGCTCTGCAGCGAGCAATCAGCCCCAGCATTTT.

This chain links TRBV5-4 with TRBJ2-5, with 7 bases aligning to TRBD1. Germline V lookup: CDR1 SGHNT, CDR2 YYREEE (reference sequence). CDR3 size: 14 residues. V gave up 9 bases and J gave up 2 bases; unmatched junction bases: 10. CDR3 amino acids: CATSPGQRQETQYF. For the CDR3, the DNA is TGTGCCACCTCACCGGGACAGCGACAAGAGACCCAGTACTTC.

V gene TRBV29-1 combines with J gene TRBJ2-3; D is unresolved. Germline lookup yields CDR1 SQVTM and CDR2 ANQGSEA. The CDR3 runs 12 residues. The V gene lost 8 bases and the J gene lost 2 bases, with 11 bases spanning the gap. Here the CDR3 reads CSLTANTDTQYF. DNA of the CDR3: TGCAGCCTAACAGCGAACACAGATACGCAGTATTTT.

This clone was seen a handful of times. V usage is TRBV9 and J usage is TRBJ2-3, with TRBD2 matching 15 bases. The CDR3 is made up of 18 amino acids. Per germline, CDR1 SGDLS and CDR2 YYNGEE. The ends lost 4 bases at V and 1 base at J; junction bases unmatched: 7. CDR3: CASSSGLAGGLGTDTQYF. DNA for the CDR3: TGTGCCAGCAGCTCAGGACTAGCGGGGGGGCTAGGCACAGATACGCAGTATTTT.

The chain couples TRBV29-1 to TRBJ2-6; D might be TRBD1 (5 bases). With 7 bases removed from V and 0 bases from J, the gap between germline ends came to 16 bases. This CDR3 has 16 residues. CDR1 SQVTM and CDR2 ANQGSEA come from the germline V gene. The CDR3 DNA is TGCAGCGCGCAACAGGCCCCAAGCTCTGGGGCCAACGTCCTGACTTTC. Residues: CSAQQAPSSGANVLTF.

CDR3 sequence: CAWSRNRGGEKLFF. As DNA, the CDR3 is TGTGCCTGGAGTCGAAACAGGGGAGGTGAAAAACTGTTTTTT. The chain links TRBV30 to TRBJ1-4; 7 bases are a match to TRBD1. The germline gives CDR1 GTSNPN, CDR2 SVGIG (reference sequence). CDR3 length: 14 residues. Trimming at V came to 2 bases and at J to 7 bases, leaving 7 bases not matched to a gene.

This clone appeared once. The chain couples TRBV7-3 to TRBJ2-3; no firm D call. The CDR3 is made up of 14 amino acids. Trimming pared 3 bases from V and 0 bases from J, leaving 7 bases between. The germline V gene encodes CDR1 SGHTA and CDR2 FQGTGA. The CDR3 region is CASSLRLSTDTQYF. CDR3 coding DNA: TGTGCCAGCAGCTTGAGGCTTAGCACAGATACGCAGTATTTT.

For the CDR3, the DNA is TGTGCCTGGAGTGTAATGCAGGGGGCGAGGGCGCAGTACTTC. Translation gives CAWSVMQGARAQYF. This chain joins TRBV30 and TRBJ2-7; TRBD1 agrees at 8 bases. The germline gives CDR1 GTSNPN, CDR2 SVGIG (reference sequence). The V segment lost 0 bases and the J segment 9 bases; nucleotides outside the gene matches: 10. The CDR3 loop spans 14 amino acids. Based on the CDR3 plus reference TRBV30 and TRBJ2-7, the full variable domain is SQTIHQWPATLVQPVGSPLSLECTVEGTSNPNLYWYRQAAGRGLQLLFYSVGIGQISSEVPQNLSASRPQDRQFILSSKKLLLSDSGFYLCAWSVMQGARAQYFGPGTRLTVT.

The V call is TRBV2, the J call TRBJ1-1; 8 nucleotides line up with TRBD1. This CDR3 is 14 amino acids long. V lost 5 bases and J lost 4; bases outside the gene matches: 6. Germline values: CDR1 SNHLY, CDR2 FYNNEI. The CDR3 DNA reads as TGTGCCAGCAGTCTTGAGACAGGGGTCACTGAAGCTTTCTTT. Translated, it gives CASSLETGVTEAFF.

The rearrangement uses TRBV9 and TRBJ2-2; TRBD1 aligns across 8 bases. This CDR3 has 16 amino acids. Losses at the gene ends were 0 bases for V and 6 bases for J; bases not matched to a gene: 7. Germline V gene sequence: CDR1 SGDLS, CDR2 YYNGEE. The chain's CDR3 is CASSVVGQGSAGELFF. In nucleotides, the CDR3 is TGTGCCAGCAGCGTAGTTGGACAGGGCTCGGCCGGGGAGCTGTTTTTT.

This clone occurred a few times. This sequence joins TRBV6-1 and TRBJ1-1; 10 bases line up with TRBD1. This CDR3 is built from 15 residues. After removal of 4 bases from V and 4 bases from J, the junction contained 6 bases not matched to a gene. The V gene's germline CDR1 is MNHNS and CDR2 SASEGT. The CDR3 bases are TGTGCCAGCAGTGCCTGGACAGGGGGTGGCACTGAAGCTTTCTTT. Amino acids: CASSAWTGGGTEAFF.

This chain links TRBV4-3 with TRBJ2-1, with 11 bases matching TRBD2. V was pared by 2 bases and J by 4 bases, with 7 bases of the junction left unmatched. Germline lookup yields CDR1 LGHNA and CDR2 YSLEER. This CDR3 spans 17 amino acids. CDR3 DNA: TGCGCCAGCAGCCAACTCTTCCTAGCGGGGGGTTACAATGAGCAGTTCTTC. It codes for CASSQLFLAGGYNEQFF.

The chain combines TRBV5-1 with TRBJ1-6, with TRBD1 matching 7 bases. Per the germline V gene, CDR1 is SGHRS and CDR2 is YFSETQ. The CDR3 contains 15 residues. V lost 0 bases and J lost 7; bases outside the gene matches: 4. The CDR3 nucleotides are TGCGCCAGCAGCTTGGAGGGACAGAGGAATTCACCCCTCCACTTT. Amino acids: CASSLEGQRNSPLHF.

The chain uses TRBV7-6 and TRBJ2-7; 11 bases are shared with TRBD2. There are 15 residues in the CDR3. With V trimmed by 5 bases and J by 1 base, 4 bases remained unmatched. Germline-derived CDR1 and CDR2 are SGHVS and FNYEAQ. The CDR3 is CASSPLAGGSYEQYF. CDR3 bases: TGTGCCAGCAGCCCCCTAGCGGGGGGTTCCTACGAGCAGTACTTC.

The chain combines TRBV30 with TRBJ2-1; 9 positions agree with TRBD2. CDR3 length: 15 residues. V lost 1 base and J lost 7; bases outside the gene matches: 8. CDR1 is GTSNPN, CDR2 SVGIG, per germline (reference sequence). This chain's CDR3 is CAWSGSGGPWNEQFF. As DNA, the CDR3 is TGTGCCTGGAGTGGCAGCGGGGGGCCGTGGAATGAGCAGTTCTTC.

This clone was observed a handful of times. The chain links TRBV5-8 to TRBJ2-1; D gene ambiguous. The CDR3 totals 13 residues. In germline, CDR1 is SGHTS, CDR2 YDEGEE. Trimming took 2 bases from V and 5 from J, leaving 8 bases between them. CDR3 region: CASSFWAHNEQFF. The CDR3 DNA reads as TGTGCCAGCAGCTTCTGGGCCCACAATGAGCAGTTCTTC.